This passage covers 22 T cell receptor beta chains from one sample sequenced in a study of blood T cell repertoires in COVID-19. Repertoires were generated with immunoSEQ multiplex PCR, while TCRdb's copy carries only in-frame clones and drops some. The data contain about 250,000 clones, 87% of them seen just once; the ten biggest clones take up about 6%. Sequencing was performed on PBMCs or T cells enriched from blood (not recorded which). The receptors originated from a woman in her 30s with acute COVID-19.

J is TRBJ2-5 and V is TRBV12-3 or TRBV12-4; 8 positions agree with TRBD1. V trimming: 6 bases; J trimming: 5 bases; junction bases outside the gene matches: 5. This CDR3 spans 13 amino acids. DNA of the CDR3: TGTGCCAGCAGCCTTTACAGGGGGGAGACCCAGTACTTC. This gives the protein CASSLYRGETQYF.

The J gene is TRBJ1-6, the V gene TRBV10-3; TRBD1 matches 10 bases. J was trimmed by 8 bases and V by 3 bases; bases with no gene match: 7. Germline V gives CDR1 ENHRY, CDR2 SYGVKD. The CDR3 totals 16 residues. The CDR3 DNA follows: TGTGCCATCAGTGACACGGACAGGGGGAAGTATTCACCCCTCCACTTT. Encoded protein: CAISDTDRGKYSPLHF.

The chain links TRBV7-3 to TRBJ2-3; D is ambiguous. CDR1 and CDR2 (germline): SGHTA, FQGTGA. The CDR3 sequence is 13 residues long. The V and J ends lost 6 bases and 4 bases respectively, with 11 bases between them. CDR3: CASRSARADTQYF. The DNA of the CDR3 is TGTGCCAGCAGGTCCGCCCGGGCAGATACGCAGTATTTT.

This chain joins TRBV7-8 and TRBJ1-2, with D perhaps matching TRBD1 (6 bases). The CDR3 consists of 14 residues. CDR1 is SGHVS, CDR2 FQNEAQ, per germline. V lost 5 bases to trimming and J lost 3 bases, with 13 bases between them. In nucleotides, the CDR3 is TGTGCCAGCAGCCCCGGGGGGGGCCACTATGGCTACACCTTC. As protein: CASSPGGGHYGYTF.

The chain carries TRBV28 and TRBJ2-7; 8 nucleotides align to TRBD1. Germline loops: CDR1 MDHEN, CDR2 SYDVKM. The ends lost 2 bases at V and 2 bases at J; junction bases unmatched: 5. The CDR3 runs 15 residues. The CDR3 reads CASSLPGQGTYEQYF. The CDR3 DNA sequence: TGTGCCAGCAGTTTACCCGGACAGGGCACCTACGAGCAGTACTTC.

This sequence joins TRBV30 and TRBJ1-2, with unresolved D. The germline gives CDR1 GTSNPN, CDR2 SVGIG (reference sequence). This CDR3 has 11 residues. Trimming left V 4 bases short and J 4 bases short, with 7 bases between. CDR3 sequence reads: CAWTALYGYTF. The CDR3 region has the DNA TGTGCCTGGACAGCGCTCTATGGCTACACCTTC.

This clone has just one count. The chain has TRBV6-2 or TRBV6-3 and TRBJ1-2; 10 nucleotides align to TRBD1. CDR3 length equals 14 residues. Germline V gives CDR1 MNHEY, CDR2 SVGEGT. The junction had 7 bases not matched to a gene; V was cut back by 6 bases and J by 6 bases. CDR3 sequence reads: CASSLDRGRDGYTF. The CDR3 nucleotides read TGTGCCAGCAGCCTAGACAGGGGGCGCGATGGCTACACCTTC.

The chain links TRBV28 to TRBJ1-3; the match to TRBD1 covers 9 bases. Per the germline V gene, CDR1 is MDHEN and CDR2 is SYDVKM. This CDR3 is 16 amino acids long. V trimming: 4 bases; J trimming: 3 bases; junction bases outside the gene matches: 7. CDR3 nucleotide sequence: TGTGCCAGCAGTTCTCTCACAGGGGGCGGTGGAAACACCATATATTTT. Its protein is CASSSLTGGGGNTIYF.

A remark on this clone: The junction does not match germline at one end; this may be a read error. The chain carries TRBV28 and TRBJ1-2, with 10 bases matching TRBD1. The CDR3 spans 17 residues. Germline CDR1 and CDR2: MDHEN and SYDVKM. DNA for the CDR3: TGTGCCAGCAGCTTATGGGCCGGGACAGGGGACTATGGTGGCTACACCTTC. This encodes CASSLWAGTGDYGGYTF.

The rearrangement joins TRBV7-9 to TRBJ1-5, with TRBD1 matching 7 bases. CDR3 length equals 14 residues. The germline CDR1 and CDR2 sequences are SEHNR and FQNEAQ (reference sequence). Trimming at V came to 3 bases and at J to 3 bases, leaving 2 bases not matched to a gene. DNA for the CDR3: TGTGCCAGCAGCTTTGGACAGGTCAATCAGCCCCAGCATTTT. Translated, it gives CASSFGQVNQPQHF.

With regard to this clone: The same CDR3 is also encoded by other DNA sequences in this sample. The chain uses TRBV20-1 and TRBJ2-1; unclear D gene. Germline assignment: CDR1 DFQATT and CDR2 SNEGSKA (reference sequence). This CDR3 region has 11 residues. V lost 7 bases, J lost 4 bases, and 8 bases lay in between. Here the CDR3 reads CSVEEYNEQFF. The CDR3 coding sequence is TGCAGTGTCGAGGAATACAATGAGCAGTTCTTC.

The chain combines TRBV28 with TRBJ2-7, with TRBD2 as a possible D gene (5 bases). This CDR3 is built from 11 residues. V lost 8 bases and J lost 4, with 9 bases in between. CDR1 is MDHEN and CDR2 is SYDVKM in the germline V gene. The CDR3 DNA follows: TGTGCCAGCGGGAGAGCTTACGAGCAGTACTTC. Amino acids: CASGRAYEQYF. Complete variable domain (other parts from reference TRBV28 and TRBJ2-7): DVKVTQSSRYLVKRTGEKVFLECVQDMDHENMFWYRQDPGLGLRLIYFSYDVKMKEKGDIPEGYSVSREKKERFSLILESASTNQTSMYLCASGRAYEQYFGPGTRLTVT.

DNA for the CDR3: TGTGCCAGCACCCAAAGACAGGGATTCTCTGGGGCCAACGTCCTGACTTTC. This sequence encodes CASTQRQGFSGANVLTF. The genes are TRBV2 and TRBJ2-6; 7 bases fit TRBD1. Germline CDR1 and CDR2: SNHLY and FYNNEI. Germline trimming cut 7 bases from V and 0 bases from J; bases unmatched to any gene: 9. The CDR3 contains 17 residues.

This chain connects TRBV5-1 to TRBJ1-1; D unresolved. CDR1 and CDR2 from the germline V gene are SGHRS and YFSETQ. This CDR3 spans 11 amino acids. V lost 7 bases to trimming and J lost 7 bases, with 11 bases between them. The DNA for the CDR3 is TGCGCCAGCTCTAATTTTATTGAAGCTTTCTTT. Protein product: CASSNFIEAFF.

The chain links TRBV7-9 to TRBJ1-1, with D unresolved. The germline gives CDR1 SEHNR, CDR2 FQNEAQ (reference sequence). This CDR3 has 15 residues. V lost 7 bases and J lost 0, with 15 bases in between. The CDR3 here is CASTVYTEVNTEAFF. The CDR3 DNA reads TGTGCCAGCACCGTATATACTGAAGTGAACACTGAAGCTTTCTTT.

V is TRBV29-1 and J is TRBJ1-2, with D perhaps matching TRBD1 (6 bases). The CDR3 sequence is 13 residues long. The V end lost 7 bases, the J end lost 4 bases, and 16 bases lay between the germline ends. CDR1 SQVTM and CDR2 ANQGSEA come from the germline V gene. CDR3 sequence: CSAAGEVLYGYTF. The CDR3 coding sequence is TGCAGCGCTGCAGGGGAAGTACTCTATGGCTACACCTTC.

This chain joins TRBV27 and TRBJ1-2, with 10 positions matching TRBD1. The V and J ends lost 5 bases and 5 bases, in that order; junction bases with no gene match: 14. The CDR3 runs to 17 residues. The germline CDR1 and CDR2 sequences are MNHEY and SMNVEV (reference sequence). Written as DNA, the CDR3 is TGTGCCAGCAGTCCCGGGACAGGGGCCTCGGAGAGGTATGGCTACACCTTC. Translated: CASSPGTGASERYGYTF.

The CDR3 nucleotides are TGTGCCAGCAGCCAAGGGAACAGGGGGAGGGACGAGCAGTACTTC. This encodes CASSQGNRGRDEQYF. J is TRBJ2-7 and V is TRBV3-1 (or the pseudogene TRBV3-2); D perhaps matches TRBD1 (8 bases). V lost 1 base and J lost 5, with 15 bases in between. Germline lookup yields CDR1 LGHDT and CDR2 YNNKEL (reference sequence). The length of the CDR3 is 15 residues.

The chain carries TRBV2 and TRBJ2-7; 7 positions match TRBD2. V shed 8 bases, J shed 1 base, and the junction held 8 bases outside the gene matches. The germline gives CDR1 SNHLY, CDR2 FYNNEI. The CDR3 consists of 14 residues. CDR3 protein: CASSPASGSYEQYF. In nucleotides, the CDR3 is TGTGCCAGCTCTCCGGCTAGCGGATCCTACGAGCAGTACTTC.

The chain links TRBV28 to TRBJ1-2; weak D call: TRBD1 (6 bases). CDR1 MDHEN and CDR2 SYDVKM come from the germline V gene. V lost 5 bases, J lost 1 base, and 8 bases lay in between. This CDR3 has 13 residues. In DNA form, the CDR3 reads TGTGCCAGCAGTCAGGACAGTAACTATGGCTACACCTTC. The encoded protein is CASSQDSNYGYTF.

This chain connects TRBV11-1 to TRBJ2-1; 10 bases are shared with TRBD2. The CDR3 contains 15 residues. Germline loops: CDR1 SGHAT, CDR2 FQDESV (reference sequence). V was pared by 4 bases and J by 6 bases, with 6 bases of the junction left unmatched. CDR3 DNA sequence: TGTGCCAGCAGCTCAACCAGCGGGAGGGTCAATGAGCAGTTCTTC. Residues: CASSSTSGRVNEQFF.

This chain connects TRBV19 to TRBJ2-1, with a possible D match to TRBD2 (5 bases). The germline CDR1 and CDR2 sequences are LNHDA and SQIVND (reference sequence). V was cut by 7 bases and J by 4 bases, with 14 bases left in between. CDR3 length equals 14 residues. CDR3 in amino acids: CASKSRGSYNEQFF. In DNA, the CDR3 is TGTGCCAGTAAGTCTCGCGGGTCATACAATGAGCAGTTCTTC.